The 27 T cell receptor beta chains in this list originate from one sample, sequenced in a study of molecular identifiers for immune sequencing clone quantification. TCRdb used MiXCR to reprocess the PCR reads, holding one entry per CDR3 protein. Counted here are more than 70,000 distinct CDR3 sequences, roughly a fifth occurring once; the ten biggest clones make up approximately 1.1%. Sample: naive CD8+ T cells from blood, with Jurkat cell RNA spiked in. Subset noted: FACS-sorted CD8+CD4-CCR7+CD45RA+ naive T cells. Receptors originate from a human donor in good health. Some libraries in this study had Jurkat cell RNA spiked in.

This clonotype was detected ten times or more. The chain employs TRBV9 and TRBJ2-3; weak D call: TRBD2 (6 bases). Germline CDR1 is SGDLS and CDR2 is YYNGEE. V was shortened by 1 base and J by 0 bases, with 12 bases between the two germline ends. The CDR3 covers 16 residues. The CDR3 DNA is TGTGCCAGCAGCGTACTCAGTAGCGGAAGCACAGATACGCAGTATTTT. Encoded protein: CASSVLSSGSTDTQYF.

This clonotype was counted ten times or more. J is TRBJ2-1 and V is TRBV27, with D possibly matching TRBD2 (6 bases). The CDR3 covers 14 residues. CDR1 and CDR2 (germline): MNHEY, SMNVEV (reference sequence). The V gene lost 4 bases and the J gene lost 6 bases, with 13 bases spanning the gap. The CDR3 loop reads CASSSGGATNEQFF. Here the CDR3 DNA reads TGTGCCAGCAGTTCAGGCGGGGCAACCAATGAGCAGTTCTTC.

At least ten counts were recorded for this clonotype. The chain recombines TRBV19 with TRBJ2-3; 9 bases are shared with TRBD1. Germline V gene sequence: CDR1 LNHDA, CDR2 SQIVND (reference sequence). The CDR3 contains 16 residues. V dropped 0 bases and J dropped 6; count of bases not matched to a gene: 7. The CDR3 coding sequence is TGTGCCAGTAGTATAGATGAACAGGGGGCGCAGGATACGCAGTATTTT. Protein sequence: CASSIDEQGAQDTQYF.

Ten or more counts support this clonotype. This chain connects TRBV7-3 to TRBJ2-1, with a tentative D call TRBD2 (7 bases). Deletions cut 4 bases from V and 8 bases from J, with 18 bases between. Per germline, CDR1 SGHTA and CDR2 FQGTGA. The CDR3 length is 15 residues. The CDR3 DNA reads TGTGCCAGCAGCTCAACCGGGTCGGGGGGCGATGAGCAGTTCTTC. It translates to CASSSTGSGGDEQFF.

V gene TRBV20-1 combines with J gene TRBJ2-7, with 13 bases fitting TRBD2. The CDR3 loop spans 15 amino acids. Losses at the gene ends were 0 bases for V and 2 bases for J; bases not matched to a gene: 1. The germline V gene has CDR1 DFQATT and CDR2 SNEGSKA (reference sequence). CDR3 DNA: TGCAGTGCTAGAGATGGGACTAGCGGGGCCTACGAGCAGTACTTC. Its translation: CSARDGTSGAYEQYF.

This clonotype was detected only once. Given a much more abundant clone one base away, this may be a read error. The chain employs TRBV13 and TRBJ2-7, with D possibly matching TRBD2 (5 bases). The germline gives CDR1 PRHDT, CDR2 FYEKMQ (reference sequence). V lost 5 bases to trimming and J lost 1 base, with 18 bases between them. This CDR3 spans 16 amino acids. CDR3 in amino acids: CASSLERVAPSYEQYF. CDR3 coding DNA: TGTGCCAGCAGCCTAGAGAGGGTAGCGCCTTCCTACGAGCAGTACTTC.

The chain couples TRBV21-1 to TRBJ2-3; the table calls TRBD2, which could not be checked here. TRBV21-1 is described as a pseudogene. CDR3 length: 14 amino acids. CDR3 residues: CASRAVRSTDTQYF. In DNA, the CDR3 is TGTGCCAGCCGAGCGGTCCGTAGCACAGATACGCAGTATTTT.

There are many counts of this clonotype. The chain carries TRBV19 and TRBJ1-2; D uncertain. V shed 1 base and J shed 0 bases, with 6 bases lying between them. Looked up from germline, CDR1 is LNHDA and CDR2 is SQIVND (reference sequence). This CDR3 spans 14 amino acids. For the CDR3, the DNA is TGTGCCAGTAGTATAGCGTCAGCTAACTATGGCTACACCTTC. It codes for CASSIASANYGYTF.

This clonotype came up a few times. The chain carries TRBV5-1 and TRBJ2-1; weak D call: TRBD1 (6 bases). CDR3 size: 17 residues. V was shortened by 3 bases and J by 4 bases, with 20 bases between the two germline ends. In germline, CDR1 is SGHRS, CDR2 YFSETQ. The CDR3 reads CASSSGTQGSYYNEQFF. CDR3 DNA sequence: TGCGCCAGCAGCTCCGGAACACAGGGTTCCTATTACAATGAGCAGTTCTTC.

CDR3 in DNA: TGTGCCAGCAGTTACTCGAGTTTCGGGGGGTTGTCAGATACGCAGTATTTT. Translating it yields CASSYSSFGGLSDTQYF. This chain connects TRBV6-6 to TRBJ2-3, with TRBD2 matching over 7 bases. The ends lost 0 bases at V and 4 bases at J; junction bases unmatched: 10. This CDR3 has 17 residues. Germline loops: CDR1 MNHNY, CDR2 SVGAGI (reference sequence).

This clonotype was counted ten times or more. The chain couples TRBV20-1 to TRBJ2-3, with D hard to call. Trimming took off 5 bases at V and 2 bases at J, with 11 bases between the two ends. From germline, CDR1 is DFQATT and CDR2 SNEGSKA (reference sequence). The CDR3 spans 13 residues. CDR3 protein: CSAVREDTDTQYF. CDR3 nucleotide sequence: TGCAGTGCTGTCAGAGAAGACACAGATACGCAGTATTTT.

The rearrangement uses TRBV2 and TRBJ1-2, with 8 positions matching TRBD1. V was clipped by 8 bases and J by 3 bases; unmatched bases: 8. CDR3 length: 14 amino acids. Germline V CDR1 and CDR2: SNHLY, FYNNEI. This chain's CDR3 is CASWSRTGHYGYTF. The CDR3 DNA sequence: TGTGCCAGCTGGTCACGGACAGGGCACTATGGCTACACCTTC.

This clonotype was seen ten or more times. The V gene is TRBV20-1, the J gene TRBJ2-7; 8 bases are shared with TRBD1. Germline V gene lookup returns CDR1 DFQATT and CDR2 SNEGSKA (reference sequence). There are 11 residues in the CDR3. With V trimmed by 4 bases and J by 6 bases, 2 bases remained unmatched. CDR3 amino acids: CSATTGGEQYF. The CDR3, as DNA: TGCAGTGCTACCACAGGGGGCGAGCAGTACTTC.

This clonotype has ten or more counts. V gene TRBV5-1 combines with J gene TRBJ1-1; TRBD1 aligns across 7 bases. This CDR3 is 14 amino acids long. CDR1 SGHRS and CDR2 YFSETQ come from the germline V gene. V trimming: 4 bases; J trimming: 4 bases; junction bases outside the gene matches: 7. For the CDR3, the DNA is TGCGCCAGCAGCCACGGAGGGGGCCCCACTGAAGCTTTCTTT. Encoded protein: CASSHGGGPTEAFF.

Of note for this clonotype: With a much larger clone just one base away, this may be a read error. The V call is TRBV7-9, the J call TRBJ1-5; unclear D gene. CDR1 is SEHNR, CDR2 FQNEAQ, per germline (reference sequence). The CDR3 spans 16 residues. CDR3 nucleotide sequence: TGTGCCAGCAGCTTAGGTGGGGTATATAGCAGTCAGCCCCAGCATTTT. Protein: CASSLGGVYSSQPQHF. The whole variable domain, remainder taken from reference TRBV7-9 and TRBJ1-5, is DTGVSQNPRHKITKRGQNVTFRCDPISEHNRLYWYRQTLGQGPEFLTYFQNEAQLEKSRLLSDRFSAERPKGSFSTLEIQRTEQGDSAMYLCASSLGGVYSSQPQHFGDGTRLSIL.

In its sample, this clonotype was seen many times. V usage is TRBV3-1 and J usage is TRBJ1-3; possible D gene TRBD1, 6 bases. The CDR3 extends over 19 amino acids. V was shortened by 4 bases and J by 3 bases, with 25 bases between the two germline ends. The V gene's germline CDR1 is LGHDT and CDR2 YNNKEL (reference sequence). CDR3 amino acids: CASSRGAGDRSRIGNTIYF. The CDR3 DNA reads as TGTGCCAGCAGCCGGGGGGCCGGAGACAGATCCCGGATTGGAAACACCATATATTTT.

This clonotype was recorded many times. This sequence joins TRBV7-2 and TRBJ2-1; tentative D call: TRBD2 (6 bases). The CDR3 has 15 amino acids. The V end lost 6 bases, the J end lost 0 bases, and 12 bases lay between the germline ends. Germline assignment: CDR1 SGHTA and CDR2 FQGNSA. The CDR3 coding sequence is TGTGCCAGCAGACACGCGGGGAGCTCCTACAATGAGCAGTTCTTC. It translates to CASRHAGSSYNEQFF. Using reference TRBV7-2 and TRBJ2-1 for the parts outside the CDR3, the full variable domain is GAGVSQSPSNKVTEKGKDVELRCDPISGHTALYWYRQSLGQGLEFLIYFQGNSAPDKSGLPSDRFSAERTGGSVSTLTIQRTQQEDSAVYLCASRHAGSSYNEQFFGPGTRLTVL.

This clonotype was detected ten times or more. This chain links TRBV19 with TRBJ1-5; a weak D match, TRBD1 (5 bases). CDR1 is LNHDA and CDR2 is SQIVND in the germline V gene (reference sequence). There are 18 residues in the CDR3. Trimming took 1 base from V and 0 from J, leaving 16 bases between them. The CDR3, as DNA: TGTGCCAGTAGTATAGGAGGACCCTGGGGCTATAGCAATCAGCCCCAGCATTTT. It encodes CASSIGGPWGYSNQPQHF.

This clonotype was seen many times. The chain uses TRBV28 and TRBJ2-7; TRBD1 aligns across 7 bases. V gave up 5 bases and J gave up 2 bases; unmatched junction bases: 9. The CDR3 length is 15 residues. Germline CDR1 and CDR2: MDHEN and SYDVKM. The CDR3 sequence is CASSEIRGLAYEQYF. For the CDR3, the DNA is TGTGCCAGCAGTGAGATCAGGGGGTTGGCCTACGAGCAGTACTTC. Full variable domain (remainder filled in from reference TRBV28 and TRBJ2-7): DVKVTQSSRYLVKRTGEKVFLECVQDMDHENMFWYRQDPGLGLRLIYFSYDVKMKEKGDIPEGYSVSREKKERFSLILESASTNQTSMYLCASSEIRGLAYEQYFGPGTRLTVT.

A note on this clonotype: A much larger clone sits a single nucleotide away, making a read error possible. CDR3 sequence reads: CASSLGVGGLGETQYF. CDR3 DNA: TGTGCCAGCAGCTTGGGGGTTGGCGGACTGGGCGAGACCCAGTACTTC. The chain joins TRBV7-2 to TRBJ2-5, with D perhaps given as TRBD1 or TRBD2 (5 bases each). V shed 3 bases and J shed 5 bases, with 19 bases lying between them. Germline loops: CDR1 SGHTA, CDR2 FQGNSA. The CDR3 contains 16 residues.

This clonotype occurred a few times. This rearrangement joins TRBV12-3 or TRBV12-4 to TRBJ2-7, with D unresolved. Trimming removed 6 bases from V and 1 base from J, with 10 bases in between. The CDR3 spans 13 residues. Here the CDR3 DNA reads TGTGCCAGCAGGGACCCCTCGTCCTACGAGCAGTACTTC. Its translation is CASRDPSSYEQYF.

This clonotype came up many times. The gene calls are TRBV27 and TRBJ1-5; no definite D call. The CDR3 has 14 residues. Germline V gene sequence: CDR1 MNHEY, CDR2 SMNVEV (reference sequence). The V gene lost 0 bases and the J gene lost 3 bases, with 6 bases spanning the gap. Written as DNA, the CDR3 is TGTGCCAGCAGTTTATCGGGATACAATCAGCCCCAGCATTTT. Translation gives CASSLSGYNQPQHF.

This clonotype was picked up many times. This chain connects TRBV7-9 to TRBJ2-7; D not certain. Looked up from germline, CDR1 is SEHNR and CDR2 is FQNEAQ (reference sequence). The CDR3 consists of 12 residues. The V and J ends lost 7 bases and 5 bases respectively, with 12 bases between them. As DNA, the CDR3 is TGTGCCAGCAACCTCCTTATTGACGAGCAGTACTTC. It specifies CASNLLIDEQYF.

This clonotype was seen many times. The chain uses TRBV3-1 and TRBJ2-5, with unresolved D. The CDR3 sequence is 11 residues long. Trimming removed 5 bases at V and 4 bases at J, with 5 bases between. CDR1 is LGHDT, CDR2 YNNKEL, per germline (reference sequence). This chain's CDR3 is CASSYVETQYF. CDR3 nucleotide sequence: TGTGCCAGCAGCTATGTAGAGACCCAGTACTTC.

This clonotype was seen at least ten times. The chain joins TRBV7-8 to TRBJ2-7; D might be TRBD1 (6 bases). CDR1 and CDR2 from the germline V gene are SGHVS and FQNEAQ. With 6 bases removed from V and 0 bases from J, the gap between germline ends came to 12 bases. This CDR3 has 14 amino acids. CDR3 region: CASRTTGRSYEQYF. The CDR3 DNA reads TGTGCCAGCAGGACGACAGGCCGCTCCTACGAGCAGTACTTC.

This clonotype has a count of ten or more. The chain joins TRBV4-3 to TRBJ2-4, with 12 bases identical to TRBD2. Losses at the gene ends were 0 bases for V and 1 base for J; bases not matched to a gene: 7. The CDR3 spans 19 residues. In germline, CDR1 is LGHNA, CDR2 YSLEER. The CDR3 is CASSQDWLAGGMAKNIQYF. The CDR3, as DNA: TGCGCCAGCAGCCAAGATTGGCTAGCGGGGGGGATGGCCAAAAACATTCAGTACTTC.

Notes on this clonotype: A much more abundant neighbour one base away suggests this may be a read error. The genes are TRBV4-3 and TRBJ2-7, with 13 bases fitting TRBD2. The germline gives CDR1 LGHNA, CDR2 YSLEER. The CDR3 loop spans 17 amino acids. CDR3 bases: TGCGCCAGCGGCCAAGGGGTTCGGACTAGCGGGGGTTACGAGCAGTACTTC. It yields the protein CASGQGVRTSGGYEQYF.